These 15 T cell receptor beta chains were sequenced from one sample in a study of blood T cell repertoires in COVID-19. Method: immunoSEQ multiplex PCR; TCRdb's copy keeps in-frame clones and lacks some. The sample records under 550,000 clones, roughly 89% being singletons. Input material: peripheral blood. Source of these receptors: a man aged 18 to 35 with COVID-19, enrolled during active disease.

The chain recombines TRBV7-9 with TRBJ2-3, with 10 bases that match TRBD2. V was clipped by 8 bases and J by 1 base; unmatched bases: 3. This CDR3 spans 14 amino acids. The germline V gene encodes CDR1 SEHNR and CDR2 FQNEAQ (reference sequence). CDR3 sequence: CASGLAGGTDTQYF. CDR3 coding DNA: TGTGCCAGCGGTCTAGCGGGAGGCACAGATACGCAGTATTTT.

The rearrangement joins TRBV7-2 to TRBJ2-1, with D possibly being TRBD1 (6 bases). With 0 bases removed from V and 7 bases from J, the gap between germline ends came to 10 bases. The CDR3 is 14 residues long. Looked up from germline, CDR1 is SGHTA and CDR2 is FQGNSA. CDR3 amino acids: CASSLAFRGNEQFF. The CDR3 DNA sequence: TGTGCCAGCAGCTTAGCGTTCAGGGGTAATGAGCAGTTCTTC.

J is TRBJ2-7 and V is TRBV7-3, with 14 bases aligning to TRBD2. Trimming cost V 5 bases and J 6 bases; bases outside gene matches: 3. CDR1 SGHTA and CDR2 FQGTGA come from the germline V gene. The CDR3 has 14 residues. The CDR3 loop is CASSLGLAGGEQYF. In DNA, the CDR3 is TGTGCCAGCAGCCTAGGACTAGCGGGAGGCGAGCAGTACTTC.

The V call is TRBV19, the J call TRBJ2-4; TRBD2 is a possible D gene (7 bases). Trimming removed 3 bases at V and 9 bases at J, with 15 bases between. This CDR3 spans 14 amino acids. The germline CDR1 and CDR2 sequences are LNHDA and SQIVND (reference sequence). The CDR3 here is CASSIRGGEAIQYF. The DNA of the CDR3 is TGTGCCAGTAGTATTCGCGGGGGCGAGGCCATTCAGTACTTC.

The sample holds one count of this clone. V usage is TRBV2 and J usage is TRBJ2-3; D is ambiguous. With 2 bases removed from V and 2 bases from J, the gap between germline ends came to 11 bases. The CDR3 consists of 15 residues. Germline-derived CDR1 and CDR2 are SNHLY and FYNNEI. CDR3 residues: CASSEQREFTDTQYF. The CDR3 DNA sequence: TGTGCCAGCAGTGAACAGCGAGAATTCACAGATACGCAGTATTTT.

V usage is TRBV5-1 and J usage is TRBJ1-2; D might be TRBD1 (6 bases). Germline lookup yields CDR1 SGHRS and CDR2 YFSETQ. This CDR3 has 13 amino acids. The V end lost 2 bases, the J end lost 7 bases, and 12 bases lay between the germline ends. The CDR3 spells CASSLQGDGGYTF. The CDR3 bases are TGCGCCAGCAGCTTACAGGGCGACGGTGGCTACACCTTC.

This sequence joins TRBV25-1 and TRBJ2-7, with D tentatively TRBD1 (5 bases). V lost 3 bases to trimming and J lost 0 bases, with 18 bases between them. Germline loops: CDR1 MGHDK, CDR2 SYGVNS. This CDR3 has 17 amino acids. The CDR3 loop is CASSDGQGQGFSYEQYF. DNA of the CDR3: TGTGCCAGCAGTGATGGCCAGGGCCAAGGTTTCTCCTACGAGCAGTACTTC.

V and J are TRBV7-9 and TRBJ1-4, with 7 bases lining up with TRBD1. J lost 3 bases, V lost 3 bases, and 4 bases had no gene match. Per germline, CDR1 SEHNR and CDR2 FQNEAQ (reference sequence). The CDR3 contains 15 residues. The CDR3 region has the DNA TGTGCCAGCAGCTTGAGGGGGCAGCCTAATGAAAAACTGTTTTTT. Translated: CASSLRGQPNEKLFF. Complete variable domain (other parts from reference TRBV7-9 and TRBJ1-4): DTGVSQNPRHKITKRGQNVTFRCDPISEHNRLYWYRQTLGQGPEFLTYFQNEAQLEKSRLLSDRFSAERPKGSFSTLEIQRTEQGDSAMYLCASSLRGQPNEKLFFGSGTQLSVL.

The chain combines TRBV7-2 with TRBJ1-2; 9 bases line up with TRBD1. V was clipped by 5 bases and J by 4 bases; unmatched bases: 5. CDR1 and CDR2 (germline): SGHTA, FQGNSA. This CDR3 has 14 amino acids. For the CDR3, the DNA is TGTGCCAGCAGCCCGGGACAGGGCCTCTATGGCTACACCTTC. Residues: CASSPGQGLYGYTF.

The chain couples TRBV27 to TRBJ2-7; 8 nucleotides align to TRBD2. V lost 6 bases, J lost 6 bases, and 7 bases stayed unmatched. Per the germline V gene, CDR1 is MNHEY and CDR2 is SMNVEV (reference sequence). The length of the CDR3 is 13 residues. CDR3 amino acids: CASRNRGTSEQYF. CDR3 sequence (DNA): TGTGCCAGCAGGAATCGCGGGACTAGCGAGCAGTACTTC.

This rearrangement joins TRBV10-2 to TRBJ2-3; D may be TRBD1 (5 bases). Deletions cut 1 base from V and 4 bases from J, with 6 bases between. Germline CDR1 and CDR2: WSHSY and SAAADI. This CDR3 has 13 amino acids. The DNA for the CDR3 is TGCGCCAGCAGTGAGTTGGGGCCAGATACGCAGTATTTT. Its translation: CASSELGPDTQYF.

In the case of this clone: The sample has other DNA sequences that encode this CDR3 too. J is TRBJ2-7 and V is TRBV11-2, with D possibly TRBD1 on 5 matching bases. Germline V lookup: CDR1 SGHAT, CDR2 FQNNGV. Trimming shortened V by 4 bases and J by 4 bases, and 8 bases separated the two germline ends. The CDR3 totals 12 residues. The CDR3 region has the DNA TGTGCCAGCAGCTCCACAGGTTACGAGCAGTACTTC. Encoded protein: CASSSTGYEQYF. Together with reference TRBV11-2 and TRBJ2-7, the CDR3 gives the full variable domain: EAGVAQSPRYKIIEKRQSVAFWCNPISGHATLYWYQQILGQGPKLLIQFQNNGVVDDSQLPKDRFSAERLKGVDSTLKIQPAKLEDSAVYLCASSSTGYEQYFGPGTRLTVT.

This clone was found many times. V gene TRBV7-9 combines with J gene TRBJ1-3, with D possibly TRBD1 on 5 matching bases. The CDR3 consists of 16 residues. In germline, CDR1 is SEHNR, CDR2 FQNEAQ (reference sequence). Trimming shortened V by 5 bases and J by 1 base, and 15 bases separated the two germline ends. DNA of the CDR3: TGTGCCAGCAGCCAGGGAACAGTTCTTTCTGGAAACACCATATATTTT. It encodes CASSQGTVLSGNTIYF.

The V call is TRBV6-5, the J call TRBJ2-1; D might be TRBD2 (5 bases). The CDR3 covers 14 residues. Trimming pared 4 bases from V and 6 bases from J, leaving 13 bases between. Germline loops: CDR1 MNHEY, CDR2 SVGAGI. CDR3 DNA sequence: TGTGCCAGCAGTTTTTCAACTAGATTCAATGAGCAGTTCTTC. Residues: CASSFSTRFNEQFF.

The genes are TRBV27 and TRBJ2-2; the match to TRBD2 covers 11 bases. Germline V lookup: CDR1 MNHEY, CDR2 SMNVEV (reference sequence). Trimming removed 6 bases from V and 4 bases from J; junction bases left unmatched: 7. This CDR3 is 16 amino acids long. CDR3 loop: CASSGGLAVLTGELFF. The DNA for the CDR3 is TGTGCCAGCAGCGGGGGACTAGCGGTTCTCACCGGGGAGCTGTTTTTT.